Listed here is a single T cell receptor (beta chain). Its specificity is not known. CDR3 length equals 11 residues. Trimming shortened V by 3 bases and J by 8 bases, and 7 bases separated the two germline ends. Germline V gene sequence: CDR1 LNHDA, CDR2 SQIVND (reference sequence). The assay was immunoSEQ multiplex PCR, and TCRdb's table has in-frame clones only and misses some. The repertoire consists of some 66,000 clones, with less than 90% occurring once and the leading ten covering 2% to 2.5%. This entry comes from a study of OX40 agonist ivuxolimab in advanced cancers. About the research overall: Dose-escalation patients had hepatocellular carcinoma, melanoma, renal cell or head and neck cancer. Study-level points and caveats: The mean number of expanded clones was higher in CD8+ T cells than in CD4+.

The genes are TRBV19 and TRBJ1-2; D is ambiguous. Sequenced material: CD4+ or CD8+ T cells sorted from blood, taken in a trial of the OX40 agonist ivuxolimab. The clonotype was recovered from an adult with an advanced solid tumor such as melanoma, head and neck, liver or kidney cancer. The CDR3 nucleotides are TGTGCCAGTAGTATCACCCTCGGCTACACCTTC. It yields the protein CASSITLGYTF.